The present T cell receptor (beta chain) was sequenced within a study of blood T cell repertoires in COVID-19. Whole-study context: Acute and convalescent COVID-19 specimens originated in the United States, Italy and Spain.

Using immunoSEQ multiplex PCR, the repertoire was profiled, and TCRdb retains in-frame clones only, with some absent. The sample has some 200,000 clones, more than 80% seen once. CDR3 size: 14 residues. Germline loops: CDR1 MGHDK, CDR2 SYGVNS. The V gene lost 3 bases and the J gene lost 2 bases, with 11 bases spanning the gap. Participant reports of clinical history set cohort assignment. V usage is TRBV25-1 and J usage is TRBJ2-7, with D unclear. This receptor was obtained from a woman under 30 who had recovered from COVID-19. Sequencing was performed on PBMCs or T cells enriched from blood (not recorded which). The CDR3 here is CASSDRFGPYEQYF. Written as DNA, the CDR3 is TGTGCCAGCAGTGACAGGTTCGGTCCCTACGAGCAGTACTTC.